These T cell receptor beta chains were read from a single sample in a study of patients and donors after allogeneic stem cell transplantation. Each CDR3 protein is one row after TCRdb ran MiXCR on the RT-PCR reads. The repertoire holds 100,000 to 130,000 distinct CDR3 sequences, with approximately 40% as singletons. Sequencing was carried out using blood, either unsorted or a sorted T cell fraction (not recorded which). The receptors come from a human donor who was either an allogeneic HSCT recipient or a stem cell or donor lymphocyte infusion donor (not recorded which). It is not recorded whose cells these are; they may come from a transplant donor. The CDR3 runs from the conserved cysteine through the conserved F or W. D genes are given only for firm matches. Clone size is stated in some rows and not others, as once, few, many or a class when expanded.

abundance	d_gene	v_gene	j_gene	CDR3nt	CDR3aa
NA	TRBD1	TRBV20-1	TRBJ1-5	TGCAGTGCACCAACGGTAGGACAGGCCTATAGCAATCAGCCCCAGCATTTT	CSAPTVGQAYSNQPQHF
NA	TRBD1	TRBV10-3	TRBJ2-3	TGTGCCATCAGTGAGCCGGGACAGCCTAGCACAGATACGCAGTATTTT	CAISEPGQPSTDTQYF
few	TRBD2	TRBV14	TRBJ2-1	TGTGCCAGCAGCCCCTGGGAGCGGGAGTCCCTAGGGGAGCAGTTCTTC	CASSPWERESLGEQFF
NA	TRBD2	TRBV9	TRBJ2-5	TGTGCCAGCAGCGTAGGGTTAGAGACTAGCATTCTCCAAGAGACCCAGTACTTC	CASSVGLETSILQETQYF
NA	NA	TRBV30	TRBJ2-1	TGTGCCTGGAGTGGTAACAATGAGCAGTTCTTC	CAWSGNNEQFF
few	NA	TRBV4-3	TRBJ1-2	TGCGCCAGCAGCCAAGACAGGAGATATGGCTACACCTTC	CASSQDRRYGYTF
NA	NA	TRBV11-2	TRBJ2-2	TGTGCCAGCAACTTACACGGCGGGGAGCTGTTTTTT	CASNLHGGELFF
NA	TRBD1	TRBV5-4	TRBJ2-1	TGTGCCAGCAGCCCCTGGACAGGGGACAATGAGCAGTTCTTC	CASSPWTGDNEQFF
NA	NA	TRBV7-2	TRBJ2-5	TGTGCCAGCGCCCGACAGGTACAAGAGACCCAGTACTTC	CASARQVQETQYF
NA	NA	TRBV28	TRBJ1-1	TGTGCCAGCAGTACTAGACGAGGAATTGAAGCTTTCTTT	CASSTRRGIEAFF
NA	NA	TRBV10-3	TRBJ2-5	TGTGCCATCAGTGAACCGAACGGCGAGACCCAGTACTTC	CAISEPNGETQYF
NA	NA	TRBV5-1	TRBJ1-1	TGCGCCAGCAGCTTACTGGGACACGTGGGGGGTTACACTGAAGCTTTCTTT	CASSLLGHVGGYTEAFF
NA	TRBD1	TRBV28	TRBJ1-6	TGTGCCAGCACCTCAGGGGGGCCAAATTCGCCCCTCCACTTT	CASTSGGPNSPLHF
NA	NA	TRBV19	TRBJ2-4	TGTGCCAGTAGTCCTTATAAGCGAGCCAAAAACATTCAGTACTTC	CASSPYKRAKNIQYF
few	NA	TRBV29-1	TRBJ2-5	TGCAGCGTTGAAAGTGGGGAGACCCAGTACTTC	CSVESGETQYF
few	TRBD1	TRBV6-2/TRBV6-3	TRBJ2-7	TGTGCCAGCAGCCGACAGGGATTATCCTACGAGCAGTACTTC	CASSRQGLSYEQYF
NA	NA	TRBV5-1	TRBJ1-1	TGCGCCAGCCGCTTTGGACAAAGGGAGGTCGGTACTGAAGCTTTCTTT	CASRFGQREVGTEAFF
NA	NA	TRBV6-2/TRBV6-3	TRBJ2-1	TGTGCCAGCTCTAGGAGAGATGAGCAGTTCTTC	CASSRRDEQFF
NA	TRBD1	TRBV28	TRBJ1-3	TGTGCCAGCAGTTTCGGAGGGACAGCCTACTCTGGAAACACCATATATTTT	CASSFGGTAYSGNTIYF
few	TRBD2	TRBV12-3/TRBV12-4	TRBJ2-1	TGTGCCAGCAGCCCTAGCGGGAGGGCCGAGATCGGTTCCTACAATGAGCAGTTCTTC	CASSPSGRAEIGSYNEQFF
NA	NA	TRBV24-1	TRBJ2-1	TGTGCCACCAGTAGGCGCGATGAGCAGTTCTTC	CATSRRDEQFF
few	TRBD2	TRBV6-5	TRBJ2-1	TGTGCCAGCACTTCCAGCGGGAGCTCCTACAATGAGCAGTTCTTC	CASTSSGSSYNEQFF
NA	NA	TRBV7-7	TRBJ2-7	TGTGCTAGCAGCTCCGCGGAGGGGTACGAGCAGTACTTC	CASSSAEGYEQYF
once	TRBD1	TRBV20-1	TRBJ2-7	TGCAGTGCTAGATGGACAGGGCCCTACGAGCAGTACTTC	CSARWTGPYEQYF
NA	NA	TRBV6-7	TRBJ1-1	TGTGCCAGCAATCCTACTTGGAACACTGAAGCTTTCTTT	CASNPTWNTEAFF
few	TRBD2	TRBV7-6	TRBJ2-3	TGTGCCAGCAGCTTACAGGTAGCGGGAGGGCCAGATACGCAGTATTTT	CASSLQVAGGPDTQYF
NA	TRBD1	TRBV27	TRBJ1-4	TGTGCCAGCAGGGGACAGGGGGCAACTAATGAAAAACTGTTTTTT	CASRGQGATNEKLFF
NA	NA	TRBV10-3	TRBJ2-2	TGTGCCATCAGTTCCGCAGGCACGAACACCGGGGAGCTGTTTTTT	CAISSAGTNTGELFF
many	NA	TRBV5-5	TRBJ1-5	TGTGCCAGCAGCTTGGGTCCACGTAGCAATCAGCCCCAGCATTTT	CASSLGPRSNQPQHF
NA	NA	TRBV19	TRBJ1-2	TGTGCCAGTAGTGTGGCAGTATATGGCTACACCTTC	CASSVAVYGYTF
few	NA	TRBV29-1	TRBJ2-1	TGCAGCGTTGAAAGCGGGACAGGTAGGGGTGAGCAGTTCTTC	CSVESGTGRGEQFF
NA	NA	TRBV10-3	TRBJ2-6	TGTGCCAGCACCGGGACCCCGAGCGTCCTGACTTTC	CASTGTPSVLTF
NA	NA	TRBV7-3	TRBJ2-4	TGTGCCAGCAGCAAACAGGGAACATCGGACATTCAGTACTTC	CASSKQGTSDIQYF
few	NA	TRBV12-3/TRBV12-4	TRBJ1-5	TGTGCCAGCAGTTTAGGGGGATTCCATCATCAGCCCCAGCATTTT	CASSLGGFHHQPQHF
NA	NA	TRBV12-3/TRBV12-4	TRBJ1-4	TGTGCCAGCAGTTTAGGTGTACAGTTCTTTAATGAAAAACTGTTTTTT	CASSLGVQFFNEKLFF
few	NA	TRBV6-1	TRBJ1-2	TGTGCCAGCAGGGGAACAGGACCCAACTATGGCTACACCTTC	CASRGTGPNYGYTF
NA	NA	TRBV11-2	TRBJ2-1	TGTGCCAGCAGCGGAAACCCCTTGAATGAGCAGTTCTTC	CASSGNPLNEQFF
NA	NA	TRBV27	TRBJ1-6	TGTGCCAGCAGTTTTATCGCGACCCGAGGCTCCTATAATTCACCCCTCCACTTT	CASSFIATRGSYNSPLHF
few	NA	TRBV5-1	TRBJ2-1	TGCGCCAGCAGCATAACTAGGGGTGAGCAGTTCTTC	CASSITRGEQFF
many	NA	TRBV29-1	TRBJ1-2	TGCAGCGTTGACAGGGAATATGGCTACACCTTC	CSVDREYGYTF
NA	TRBD1	TRBV20-1	TRBJ2-7	TGCAGTGCTACACAGGGGTCCTACGAGCAGTACTTC	CSATQGSYEQYF
few	NA	TRBV12-3/TRBV12-4	TRBJ1-5	TGTGCCAGCAGTTCCCTTGGACAGCCCCAGCATTTT	CASSSLGQPQHF
few	NA	TRBV5-6	TRBJ1-6	TGTGCCAGCAGTTTCCAGGGGAGAGGTAATTCACCCCTCCACTTT	CASSFQGRGNSPLHF
few	NA	TRBV4-1	TRBJ2-4	TGCGCCAGCAGCCAAGCGCCCCGGGGGGCCAAAAACATTCAGTACTTC	CASSQAPRGAKNIQYF
NA	TRBD2	TRBV7-2	TRBJ2-3	TGTGCCAGCAGCCACGAGCCGGGGGGTACAGATACGCAGTATTTT	CASSHEPGGTDTQYF
NA	NA	TRBV6-2/TRBV6-3	TRBJ2-1	TGTGCCAGCAGTCAGGAGAATGAGCAGTTCTTC	CASSQENEQFF
NA	NA	TRBV12-3/TRBV12-4	TRBJ1-2	TGTGCCAGCAGCTTACAGGGTTTCTATGGCTACACCTTC	CASSLQGFYGYTF